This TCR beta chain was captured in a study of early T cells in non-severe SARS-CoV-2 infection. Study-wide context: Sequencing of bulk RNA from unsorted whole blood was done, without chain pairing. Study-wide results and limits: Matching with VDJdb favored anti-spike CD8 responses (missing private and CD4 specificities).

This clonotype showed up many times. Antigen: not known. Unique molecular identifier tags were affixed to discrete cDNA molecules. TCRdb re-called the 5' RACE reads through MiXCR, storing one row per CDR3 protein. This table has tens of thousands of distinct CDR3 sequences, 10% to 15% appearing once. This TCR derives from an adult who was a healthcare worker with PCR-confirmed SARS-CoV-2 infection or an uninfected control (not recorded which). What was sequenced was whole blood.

The DNA for the CDR3 is TGCAGTGCGCCCGGGACAGGGGGCGCCTACGAGCAGTACTTC. It translates to CSAPGTGGAYEQYF. The chain links TRBV20-1 to TRBJ2-7, with 12 positions matching TRBD1. CDR1 DFQATT and CDR2 SNEGSKA come from the germline V gene (reference sequence). The J segment lost 2 bases and the V segment lost 6 bases, leaving 5 bases of the junction unmatched. The CDR3 has 14 residues.